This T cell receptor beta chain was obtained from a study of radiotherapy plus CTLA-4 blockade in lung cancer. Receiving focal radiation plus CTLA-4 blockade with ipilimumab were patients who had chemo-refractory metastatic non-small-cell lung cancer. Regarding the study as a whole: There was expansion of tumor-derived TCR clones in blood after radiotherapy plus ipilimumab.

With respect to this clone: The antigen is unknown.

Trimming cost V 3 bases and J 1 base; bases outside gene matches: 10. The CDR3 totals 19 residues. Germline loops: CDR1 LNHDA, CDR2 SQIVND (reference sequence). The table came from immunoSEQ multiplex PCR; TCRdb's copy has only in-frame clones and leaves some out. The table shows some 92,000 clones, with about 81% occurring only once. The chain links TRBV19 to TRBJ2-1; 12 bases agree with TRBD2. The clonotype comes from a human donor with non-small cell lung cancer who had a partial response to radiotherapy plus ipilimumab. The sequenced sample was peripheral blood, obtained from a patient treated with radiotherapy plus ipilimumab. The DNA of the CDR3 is TGTGCCAGTAGTATCCCCCGGCTAGCGGGAGGGGGGTCCTACAATGAGCAGTTCTTC. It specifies CASSIPRLAGGGSYNEQFF. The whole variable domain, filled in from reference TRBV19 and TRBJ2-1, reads DGGITQSPKYLFRKEGQNVTLSCEQNLNHDAMYWYRQDPGQGLRLIYYSQIVNDFQKGDIAEGYSVSREKKESFPLTVTSAQKNPTAFYLCASSIPRLAGGGSYNEQFFGPGTRLTVL.